Listed below are T cell receptor beta chains from one sample, sequenced in a study of T cells in Graves' hyperthyroidism and ophthalmopathy. MiXCR, run by TCRdb on the multiplex PCR reads, gives a single entry per CDR3 protein. The table includes hundreds of thousands of distinct CDR3 sequences, about 20% detected once. Sequenced sample: blood. The receptors derive from a man aged 40-50 years with Graves' ophthalmopathy. CDR3s include the opening cysteine and the closing phenylalanine or tryptophan. The D gene is left open where the match is weak. Part of the rows lack a size; the others show once, few, many or a class for expanded clones.

v_call,d_call,clone_size,j_call,cdr3_nt,cdr3_aa
TRBV6-2/TRBV6-3,.,.,TRBJ2-5,TGTGCCAGCAGAGGCCGGCCTCGGGAGACCCAGTACTTC,CASRGRPRETQYF
TRBV30,.,few,TRBJ2-7,TGTGCCTGGTCCGGGACACTCTACGAGCAGTACTTC,CAWSGTLYEQYF
TRBV10-3,TRBD2,.,TRBJ2-3,TGTGCCACCCTTCGGGGACTAGCGGGGTCTAGCACAGATACGCAGTATTTT,CATLRGLAGSSTDTQYF
TRBV20-1,TRBD2,few,TRBJ2-3,TGCAGTGCTCGGGGGGGGGCTAGCGGAGATACGCAGTATTTT,CSARGGASGDTQYF
TRBV19,TRBD1,once,TRBJ1-4,TGTGCCAGTATGGGGGCGGGACAGTCTAATGAAAAACTGTTTTTT,CASMGAGQSNEKLFF
TRBV4-3,.,once,TRBJ2-3,TGCGCCAGCAGCCAAGAATCCCATAGTAGGGGCCCCGCCCCCACAGATACGCAGTATTTT,CASSQESHSRGPAPTDTQYF
TRBV6-2/TRBV6-3,TRBD2,.,TRBJ2-5,TGTGCCAGCAGATTACGCGATAGCGGGGTCCCCCAAGAGACCCAGTACTTC,CASRLRDSGVPQETQYF
TRBV27,.,.,TRBJ2-3,TGTGCCAGCATGGCAGATACGCAGTATTTT,CASMADTQYF
TRBV7-8,TRBD2,many,TRBJ2-5,TGTGCCAGCAGCGGGGGGGTTCCGGAGACCCAGTACTTC,CASSGGVPETQYF
TRBV3-1,TRBD1,many,TRBJ2-7,TGTGCCAGCAGCCAAAGTCGGACAGGGCCCTACGAGCAGTACTTC,CASSQSRTGPYEQYF
TRBV6-1,TRBD1,few,TRBJ1-2,TGTGCCAGCAGTCAACCCGGGACAGTCTCCGGAGGCTACACCTTC,CASSQPGTVSGGYTF
TRBV5-4,TRBD2,.,TRBJ2-1,TGTGCCAGCAGCTTACTAGCGGGAGCTTCGAATGAGCAGTTCTTC,CASSLLAGASNEQFF
TRBV28,TRBD2,many,TRBJ2-7,TGTGCCAGCAGTACCGGGACTAGCGGGATAGGATGGTACGAGCAGTACTTC,CASSTGTSGIGWYEQYF
TRBV14,TRBD1,few,TRBJ2-1,TGTGCCAGCAGCCAATGGACAGGGGTCTACAATGAGCAGTTCTTC,CASSQWTGVYNEQFF
TRBV28,TRBD2,.,TRBJ2-3,TGTGCCAGCAGTTTTGAGGCGGGAGGGGTAGATACGCAGTATTTT,CASSFEAGGVDTQYF
TRBV20-1,TRBD1,.,TRBJ2-5,TGCAGTGCTAGAGGCCTGACAGGGACCTTCCAAGAGACCCAGTACTTC,CSARGLTGTFQETQYF
TRBV7-3,.,few,TRBJ2-1,TGTGCCAGCAGCTTAAATGGGCGGGGGCGGAATGAGCAGTTCTTC,CASSLNGRGRNEQFF
TRBV12-3/TRBV12-4,TRBD1,many,TRBJ2-1,TGTGCCAGTAGTACAGACAGGGGGCTCAATGAGCAGTTCTTC,CASSTDRGLNEQFF
TRBV6-2/TRBV6-3,TRBD1,.,TRBJ2-7,TGTGCCAGCAGTTCCTCAGGACAGGGGAGCGAGCAGTACTTC,CASSSSGQGSEQYF
TRBV10-3,.,.,TRBJ1-3,TGTGCCATCAGTGGTCCCTCTGGAAACACCATATATTTT,CAISGPSGNTIYF
TRBV27,TRBD2,.,TRBJ2-2,TGTGCCAGCGGTTTATCGGGGGGAGCCGGGGAGCTGTTTTTT,CASGLSGGAGELFF
TRBV11-2,.,few,TRBJ2-7,TGTGCCAGCAGCTTAAGAAAGGGGCACTACGAGCAGTACTTC,CASSLRKGHYEQYF
TRBV24-1,.,.,TRBJ2-1,TGTGCCACCAGTGAGGGGAAAAGACGGGGGATCGGAGGGGAGCAGTTCTTC,CATSEGKRRGIGGEQFF
TRBV19,TRBD2,few,TRBJ2-1,TGTGCCAGTAGAGCTGTTAGCGGGTTCTACAATGAGCAGTTCTTC,CASRAVSGFYNEQFF
TRBV9,.,.,TRBJ2-7,TGTGCCAGCAGCACCCGTCTTCCCGGGACATATATCTCCTGCGAGCAGTACTTC,CASSTRLPGTYISCEQYF
TRBV5-1,.,many,TRBJ2-2,TGCGCCAGCAAATGGACTGCGCATTTTGAGGGCACCGGGGAGCTGTTTTTT,CASKWTAHFEGTGELFF
TRBV7-9,TRBD2,.,TRBJ2-5,TGTGCCAGCAGCTTAAACGGGGGGATCCAAGAGACCCAGTACTTC,CASSLNGGIQETQYF
TRBV4-3,TRBD2,few,TRBJ2-7,TGCGCCAGCAGCCAATTAGCGGGAGGGCCCTACGAGCAGTACTTC,CASSQLAGGPYEQYF
TRBV5-1,TRBD2,many,TRBJ2-3,TGCGCCAGCAGCTTGGCCTTAGGACTAGCGGGAGATACGCAGTATTTT,CASSLALGLAGDTQYF
TRBV10-3,.,.,TRBJ1-6,TGTGCCATCAGTGAGTTAGGAGGGAATAATTCACCCCTCCACTTT,CAISELGGNNSPLHF
TRBV24-1,.,few,TRBJ2-3,TGTGCCACCAGTGATAATATGGCGGGGGCCGATACGCAGTATTTT,CATSDNMAGADTQYF
TRBV20-1,.,.,TRBJ1-5,TGCAGTGCTAGTAGCACAGACTTGGGACAGCCCCAGCATTTT,CSASSTDLGQPQHF
TRBV12-5,.,.,TRBJ2-5,TGTGGGATGATTCAGGGTCGAGAGACCCAGTACTTC,CGMIQGRETQYF
TRBV5-1,.,few,TRBJ1-6,TGCGCCAGCAGCTTGGGATCGGGAGAACCCCTCCACTTT,CASSLGSGEPLHF
TRBV19,TRBD1,.,TRBJ2-1,TGTGCCAGTAGTCCCAAGTCCGGGACAGACTACTACAATGAGCAGTTCTTC,CASSPKSGTDYYNEQFF
TRBV27,.,.,TRBJ1-3,TGTGCCAGCAGTTTATCAAGGGATTCTGGAAACACCATATATTTT,CASSLSRDSGNTIYF
TRBV2,.,many,TRBJ2-1,TGTGCCAGCAGTGAAGCGTACGGGACTTCTAGTGAGCAGTTCTTC,CASSEAYGTSSEQFF
TRBV7-9,TRBD1,.,TRBJ1-6,TGTGCCAGCAGCTTAGGTGCGGACAGGGGACATTCACCCCTCCACTTT,CASSLGADRGHSPLHF
TRBV18,TRBD1,many,TRBJ1-1,TGTGCCAGCTCACCAGGGACAGCGACTTCAAACACTGAAGCTTTCTTT,CASSPGTATSNTEAFF
TRBV2,.,many,TRBJ1-5,TGTGCCAGCAGTGAAGCGTTGATGAGCGGTCAGCCCCAGCATTTT,CASSEALMSGQPQHF
TRBV11-2,TRBD1,many,TRBJ2-1,TGTGCCAGCAGCTACGGGACAGGGGGGTACAATGAGCAGTTCTTC,CASSYGTGGYNEQFF
TRBV4-1,.,few,TRBJ1-1,TGCGCCAGCAGCGCCTTTACCATGAACACTGAAGCTTTCTTT,CASSAFTMNTEAFF
TRBV5-5,TRBD1,.,TRBJ1-6,TGTGCCAGCAGCTTAGGGACAGTCAATTCACCCCTCCACTTT,CASSLGTVNSPLHF
TRBV5-4,TRBD2,.,TRBJ2-1,TGTGCCAGCAGCTCCGGGACTAGCGAGGAGCAGTTCTTC,CASSSGTSEEQFF
TRBV5-6,.,.,TRBJ2-5,TGTGCCAGCAGCTTGGATTGGGTCCAGGAGACCCAGTACTTC,CASSLDWVQETQYF
TRBV6-2/TRBV6-3,.,few,TRBJ2-3,TGTGCCAGCAGTTACTCGATGAGCACAGATACGCAGTATTTT,CASSYSMSTDTQYF
TRBV7-9,.,many,TRBJ2-1,TGTGCCAGCAGCAAAGGGAATTCTGAGCAGTTCTTC,CASSKGNSEQFF
TRBV11-3,.,.,TRBJ2-2,TGTGCCAGCAGCTTAGTTGCCGGGGCTACCGGGGAGCTGTTTTTT,CASSLVAGATGELFF
TRBV5-1,.,many,TRBJ1-1,TGCGCCAGCAGCTTGAGAGGGGCAAACACTGAAGCTTTCTTT,CASSLRGANTEAFF
TRBV15,TRBD1,.,TRBJ1-2,TGTGCCACCAGCAGAGGTACCGGGACAGCTTCGGGCTACACCTTC,CATSRGTGTASGYTF
TRBV30,.,many,TRBJ1-1,TGTGCCTGGAGTGTAAGGATTGAAGCTTTCTTT,CAWSVRIEAFF
TRBV20-1,.,few,TRBJ2-6,TGCAGTGCTAGATCAGAGACTGGGGCCAACGTCCTGACTTTC,CSARSETGANVLTF
TRBV2,.,few,TRBJ2-5,TGTGCCAGCAGCGGGACACAACAAGAGACCCAGTACTTC,CASSGTQQETQYF
TRBV29-1,TRBD1,.,TRBJ1-2,TGCAGCGTAGCAGCCGGGACAGGGGTTGGTGGCTACACCTTC,CSVAAGTGVGGYTF
TRBV12-3/TRBV12-4,TRBD2,.,TRBJ2-3,TGTGCCAGCAGCCGAGCGGGGGGTCGCACAGATACGCAGTATTTT,CASSRAGGRTDTQYF
TRBV7-3,TRBD2,.,TRBJ2-1,TGTGCCAGCAGCCAAGATCCGTGGGGACTAGCGGGAGCCGAGCAGTTCTTC,CASSQDPWGLAGAEQFF
TRBV18,TRBD1,few,TRBJ2-7,TGTGCCAGCTCACCGGGGACAGGGCTCGAGCAGTACTTC,CASSPGTGLEQYF
TRBV10-3,.,.,TRBJ2-3,TGTGCCTCCCGGCGGGATTCGTTTTTAGATACGCAGTATTTT,CASRRDSFLDTQYF